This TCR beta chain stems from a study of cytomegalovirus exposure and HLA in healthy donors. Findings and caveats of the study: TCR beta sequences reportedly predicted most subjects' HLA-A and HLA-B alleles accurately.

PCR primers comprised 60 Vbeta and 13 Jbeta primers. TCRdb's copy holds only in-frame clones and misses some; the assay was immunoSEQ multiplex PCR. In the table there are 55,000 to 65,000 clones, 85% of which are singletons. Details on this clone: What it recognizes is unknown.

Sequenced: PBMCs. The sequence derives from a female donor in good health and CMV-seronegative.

CDR3 amino acids: CAWRGRESQETQYF. Here the CDR3 DNA reads TGTGCCTGGAGGGGCCGGGAGTCCCAAGAGACCCAGTACTTC. The chain recombines TRBV30 with TRBJ2-5; D may be TRBD2 (6 bases). Deletions cut 3 bases from V and 1 base from J, with 12 bases between. CDR3 length equals 14 residues. Germline lookup yields CDR1 GTSNPN and CDR2 SVGIG (reference sequence).